This TCR beta chain was captured in a study of PD-L1 blockade in urothelial cancer. Study in general: Atezolizumab 1,200 mg was given intravenously every 3 weeks, starting 2014. Of approximately 29 patients, about 24 were males with bladder-origin urothelial cancer. After treatment start, blood was analyzed at 3 weeks (second dose) and at 6 weeks.

Generated by immunoSEQ multiplex PCR, the TCRdb table keeps only in-frame clones and is missing some. In the table there are about 80,000 clones, roughly 87% of which are singletons. Enrolled patients showed locally advanced or metastatic urothelial carcinoma. The CDR3 contains 15 residues. CDR1 is WSHSY and CDR2 is SAAADI in the germline V gene. V lost 0 bases, J lost 4 bases, and 11 bases lay in between. The genes are TRBV10-2 and TRBJ2-3; D is unresolved. The sequence came from a woman aged 65 to 85 with urothelial cancer. Sequenced here: PBMCs, sampled around atezolizumab (anti-PD-L1) treatment. CDR3 residues: CASSESTSASDTQYF. DNA for the CDR3: TGCGCCAGCAGTGAGTCGACCAGCGCGTCAGATACGCAGTATTTT.